This TCR beta chain is drawn from a study of T cell repertoires in cytomegalovirus infection. TCRdb redid the calling of the reads with MiXCR, one entry per CDR3 protein. The sample contains 150,000 to 180,000 distinct CDR3 sequences, 23% of which appear only once. This CDR3 comprises 16 residues. The germline CDR1 and CDR2 sequences are SNHLY and FYNNEI. Unmatched junction bases numbered 7, after V lost 3 bases and J lost 4 bases. This clonotype was obtained from a human donor in good health (CMV status not recorded). Some clones in this sample may be carry-over from other donors' samples. The material sequenced was PBMCs. The chain combines TRBV2 with TRBJ2-2, with 8 bases matching TRBD1. CDR3 DNA: TGTGCCAGCAGTGATTTCGGGACAGGCTTCACCGGGGAGCTGTTTTTT. This sequence encodes CASSDFGTGFTGELFF.